The entry below gives a single T cell receptor (beta chain) sequence along with its context. This entry comes from a study of breast tumors, draining lymph nodes, adjacent tissues. This CDR3 region has 14 residues. From germline, CDR1 is MGHRA and CDR2 YSYEKL. Trimming stripped 1 base from V and 7 bases from J, with 14 bases between. One entry per CDR3 protein results from TCRdb running MiXCR on the multiplex PCR reads. The data show tens of thousands of distinct CDR3 sequences, 68% seen once. The chain uses TRBV4-1 and TRBJ2-7; D possibly uses TRBD1 or TRBD2 (5 bases each). This clonotype originated in a female donor with breast cancer. Some clones in this sample may be carry-over from other donors' samples. The sequenced sample consisted of tumor-adjacent breast tissue. CDR3 region: CASSQGGASWEQYF. CDR3 DNA sequence: TGCGCCAGCAGCCAAGGAGGGGCATCGTGGGAGCAGTACTTC.